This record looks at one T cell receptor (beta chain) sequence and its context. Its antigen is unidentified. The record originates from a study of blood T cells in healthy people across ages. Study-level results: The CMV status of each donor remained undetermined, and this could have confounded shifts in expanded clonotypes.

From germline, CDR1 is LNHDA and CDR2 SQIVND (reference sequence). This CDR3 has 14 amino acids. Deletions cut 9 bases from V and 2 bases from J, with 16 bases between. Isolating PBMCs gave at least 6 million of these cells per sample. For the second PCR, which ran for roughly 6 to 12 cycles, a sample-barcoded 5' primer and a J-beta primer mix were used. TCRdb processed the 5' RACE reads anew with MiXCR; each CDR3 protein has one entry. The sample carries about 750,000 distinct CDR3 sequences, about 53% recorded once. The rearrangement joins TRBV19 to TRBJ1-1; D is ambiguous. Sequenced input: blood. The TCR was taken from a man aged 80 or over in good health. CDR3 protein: CASHLPGENTEAFF. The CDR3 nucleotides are TGTGCCAGCCACCTACCGGGCGAAAACACTGAAGCTTTCTTT.